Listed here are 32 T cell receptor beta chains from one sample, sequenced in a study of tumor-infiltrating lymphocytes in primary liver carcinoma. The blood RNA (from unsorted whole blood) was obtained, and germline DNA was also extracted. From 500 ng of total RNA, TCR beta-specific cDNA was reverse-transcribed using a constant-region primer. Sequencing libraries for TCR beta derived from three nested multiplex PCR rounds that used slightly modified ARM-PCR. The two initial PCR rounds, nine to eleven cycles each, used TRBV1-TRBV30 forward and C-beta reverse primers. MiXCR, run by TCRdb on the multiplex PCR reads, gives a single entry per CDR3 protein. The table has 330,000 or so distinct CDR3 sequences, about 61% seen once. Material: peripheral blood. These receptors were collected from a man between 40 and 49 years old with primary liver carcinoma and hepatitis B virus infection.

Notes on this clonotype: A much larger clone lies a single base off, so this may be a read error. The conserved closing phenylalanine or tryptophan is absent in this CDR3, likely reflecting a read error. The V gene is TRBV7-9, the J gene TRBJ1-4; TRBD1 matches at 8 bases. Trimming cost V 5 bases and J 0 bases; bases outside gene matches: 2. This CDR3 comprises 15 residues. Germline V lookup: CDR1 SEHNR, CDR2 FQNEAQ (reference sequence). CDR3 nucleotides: TGTGCCAGCAGCCCCAGGGGGCCAACTAATGAAAAACTGTTTTTA. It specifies CASSPRGPTNEKLFL.

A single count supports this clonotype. CDR3 loop: CASSSGQGEEKLFF. The CDR3 coding sequence is TGCGCCAGCAGCTCGGGACAGGGGGAGGAAAAACTGTTTTTT. The chain recombines TRBV5-1 with TRBJ1-4; TRBD1 matches 11 bases. The junction had 3 bases not matched to a gene; V was cut back by 3 bases and J by 8 bases. The CDR3 is 14 residues long. CDR1 and CDR2 from the germline V gene are SGHRS and YFSETQ.

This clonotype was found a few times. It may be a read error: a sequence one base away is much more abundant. DNA of the CDR3: TGTGCCAGCAGCGATCCAGCGGGAGGATATACCGGGGAGCTGTTTTTT. Protein sequence: CASSDPAGGYTGELFF. The J gene is TRBJ2-2, the V gene TRBV11-2; 9 bases match TRBD2. V lost 5 bases and J lost 5; bases outside the gene matches: 9. The germline V gene has CDR1 SGHAT and CDR2 FQNNGV. CDR3 size: 16 residues. The whole variable domain, filled in from reference TRBV11-2 and TRBJ2-2, reads EAGVAQSPRYKIIEKRQSVAFWCNPISGHATLYWYQQILGQGPKLLIQFQNNGVVDDSQLPKDRFSAERLKGVDSTLKIQPAKLEDSAVYLCASSDPAGGYTGELFFGEGSRLTVL.

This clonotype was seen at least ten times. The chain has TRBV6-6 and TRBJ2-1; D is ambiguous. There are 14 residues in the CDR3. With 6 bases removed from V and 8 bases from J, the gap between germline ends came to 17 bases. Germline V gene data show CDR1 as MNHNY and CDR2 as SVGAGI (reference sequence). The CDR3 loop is CASSLKGRIDEQFF. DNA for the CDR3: TGTGCCAGCAGCCTTAAGGGAAGGATAGATGAGCAGTTCTTC.

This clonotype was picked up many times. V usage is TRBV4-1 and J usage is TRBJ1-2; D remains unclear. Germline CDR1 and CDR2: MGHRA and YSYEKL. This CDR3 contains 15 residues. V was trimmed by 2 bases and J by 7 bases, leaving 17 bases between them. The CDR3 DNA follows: TGCGCCAGCAGCCAATTATATGAGGGCACCAGTGGCTACACCTTC. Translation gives CASSQLYEGTSGYTF.

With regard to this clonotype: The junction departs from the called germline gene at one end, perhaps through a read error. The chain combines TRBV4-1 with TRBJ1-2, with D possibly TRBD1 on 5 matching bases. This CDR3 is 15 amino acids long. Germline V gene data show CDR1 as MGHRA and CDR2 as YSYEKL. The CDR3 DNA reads TGCGCCAGCAGCCGAGTGCTTAAGGGGTGGAGTGGCTACAGCTTC. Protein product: CASSRVLKGWSGYSF.

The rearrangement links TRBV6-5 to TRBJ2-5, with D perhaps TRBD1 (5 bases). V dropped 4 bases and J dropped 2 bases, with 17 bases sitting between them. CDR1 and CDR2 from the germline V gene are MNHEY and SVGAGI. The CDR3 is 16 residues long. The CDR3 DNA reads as TGTGCCAGCAGTTCGCCAAAGGGCAGGGCACAAGAGACCCAGTACTTC. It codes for CASSSPKGRAQETQYF.

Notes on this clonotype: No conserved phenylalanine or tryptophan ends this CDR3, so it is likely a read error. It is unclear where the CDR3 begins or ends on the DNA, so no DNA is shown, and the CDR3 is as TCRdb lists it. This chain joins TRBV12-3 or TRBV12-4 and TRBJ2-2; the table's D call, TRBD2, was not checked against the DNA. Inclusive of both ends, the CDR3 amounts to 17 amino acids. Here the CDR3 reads CASSLLLAGANTGELFS.

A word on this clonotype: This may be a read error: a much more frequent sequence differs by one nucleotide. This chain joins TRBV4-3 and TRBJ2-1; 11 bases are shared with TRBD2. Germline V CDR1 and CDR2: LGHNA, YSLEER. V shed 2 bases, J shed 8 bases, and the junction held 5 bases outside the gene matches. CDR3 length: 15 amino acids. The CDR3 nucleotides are TGCGCCAGCAGCCAAATTAGCGGGAGGGCTTATGAGCAGTTCTTC. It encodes CASSQISGRAYEQFF.

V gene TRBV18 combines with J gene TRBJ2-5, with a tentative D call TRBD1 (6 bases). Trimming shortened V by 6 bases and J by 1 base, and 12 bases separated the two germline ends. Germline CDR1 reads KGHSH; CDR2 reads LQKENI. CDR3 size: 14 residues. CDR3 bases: TGTGCCAGCTCCTCGACAGGAACCCAAGAGACCCAGTACTTC. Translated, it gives CASSSTGTQETQYF. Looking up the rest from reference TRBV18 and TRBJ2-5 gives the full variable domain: NAGVMQNPRHLVRRRGQEARLRCSPMKGHSHVYWYRQLPEEGLKFMVYLQKENIIDESGMPKERFSAEFPKEGPSILRIQQVVRGDSAAYFCASSSTGTQETQYFGPGTRLLVL.

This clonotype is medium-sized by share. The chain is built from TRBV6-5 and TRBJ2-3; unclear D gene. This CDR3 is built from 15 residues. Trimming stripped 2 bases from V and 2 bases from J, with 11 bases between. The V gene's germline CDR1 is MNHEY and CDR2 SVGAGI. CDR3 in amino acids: CASSYDISLTDTQYF. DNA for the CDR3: TGTGCCAGCAGTTACGATATCAGTCTCACAGATACGCAGTATTTT.

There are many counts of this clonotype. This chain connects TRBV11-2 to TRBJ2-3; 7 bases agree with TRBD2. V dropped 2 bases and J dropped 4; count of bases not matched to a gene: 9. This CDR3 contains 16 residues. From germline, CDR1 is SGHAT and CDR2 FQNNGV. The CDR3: CASSLLLVRESDTQYF. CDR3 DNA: TGTGCCAGCAGCTTACTACTTGTGCGGGAGTCAGATACGCAGTATTTT.

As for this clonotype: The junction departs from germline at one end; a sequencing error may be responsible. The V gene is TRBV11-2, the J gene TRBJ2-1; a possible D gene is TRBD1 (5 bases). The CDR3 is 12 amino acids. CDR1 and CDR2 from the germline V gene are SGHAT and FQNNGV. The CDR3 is CASSLGEEVQLF. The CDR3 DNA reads TGTGCCAGCAGTTTAGGGGAAGAAGTTCAGCTCTTC.

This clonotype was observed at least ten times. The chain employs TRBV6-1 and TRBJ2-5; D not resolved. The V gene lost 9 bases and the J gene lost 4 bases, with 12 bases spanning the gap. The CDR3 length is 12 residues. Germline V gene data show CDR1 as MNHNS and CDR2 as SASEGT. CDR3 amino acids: CASGRWGETQYF. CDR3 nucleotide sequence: TGTGCCAGTGGGCGTTGGGGAGAGACCCAGTACTTC.

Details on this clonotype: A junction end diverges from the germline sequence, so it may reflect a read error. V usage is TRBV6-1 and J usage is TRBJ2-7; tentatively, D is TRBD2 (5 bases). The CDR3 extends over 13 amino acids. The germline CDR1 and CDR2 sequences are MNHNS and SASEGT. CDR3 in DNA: TGTGTCAGCAGTGCGACTATACGGTACGAGCAGTACTTC. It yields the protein CVSSATIRYEQYF.

The CDR3 loop reads CATSDRWEGYNEQFF. The CDR3 region has the DNA TGTGCCACCAGTGATCGGTGGGAGGGCTACAATGAGCAGTTCTTC. The chain has TRBV24-1 and TRBJ2-1, with 7 bases that match TRBD2. CDR3 length: 15 residues. Trimming at V came to 3 bases and at J to 3 bases, leaving 4 bases not matched to a gene. The germline CDR1 and CDR2 sequences are KGHDR and SFDVKD.

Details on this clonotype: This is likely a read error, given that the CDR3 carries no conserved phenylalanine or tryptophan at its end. The CDR3, as DNA: TGCAGCGCAAGGACAGGGGATGTTGAAGCTTTCACT. Amino acid sequence: CSARTGDVEAFT. The J gene is TRBJ1-1, the V gene TRBV29-1, with TRBD1 matching 9 bases. This CDR3 has 12 residues. From germline, CDR1 is SQVTM and CDR2 ANQGSEA. Trimming cost V 7 bases and J 7 bases; bases outside gene matches: 7.

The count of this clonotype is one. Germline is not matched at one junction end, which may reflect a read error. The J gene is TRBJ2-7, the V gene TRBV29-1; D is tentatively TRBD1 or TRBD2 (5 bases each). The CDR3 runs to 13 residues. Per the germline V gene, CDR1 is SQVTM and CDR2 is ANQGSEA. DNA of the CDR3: TGCAGCGTTGAAGAGGGGCGAGGGATCGAGCAGCACTTC. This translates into CSVEEGRGIEQHF.

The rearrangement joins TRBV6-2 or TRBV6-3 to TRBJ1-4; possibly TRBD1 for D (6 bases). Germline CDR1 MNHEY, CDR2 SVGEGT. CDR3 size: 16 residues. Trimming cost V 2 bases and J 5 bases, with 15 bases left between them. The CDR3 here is CASSYGRTAGNEKLFF. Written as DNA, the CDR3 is TGTGCCAGCAGTTACGGAAGGACAGCAGGAAATGAAAAACTGTTTTTT.

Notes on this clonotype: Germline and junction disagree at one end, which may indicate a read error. The CDR3 nucleotides read TGTACCAGCAGATTTGATTCTCTCTCCTACAATGAGCAGTTCTTC. It specifies CTSRFDSLSYNEQFF. This rearrangement joins TRBV11-2 to TRBJ2-1; D uncertain. Germline CDR1 is SGHAT and CDR2 is FQNNGV. The CDR3 is made up of 15 amino acids.

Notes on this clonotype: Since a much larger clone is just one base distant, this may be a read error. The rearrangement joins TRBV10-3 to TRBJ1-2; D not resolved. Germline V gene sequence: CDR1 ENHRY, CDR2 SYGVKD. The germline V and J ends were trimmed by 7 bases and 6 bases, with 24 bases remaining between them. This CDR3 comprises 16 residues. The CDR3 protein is CAIMVREDGGVDGYTF. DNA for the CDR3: TGTGCCATCATGGTTCGAGAGGATGGAGGTGTCGATGGCTACACCTTC.

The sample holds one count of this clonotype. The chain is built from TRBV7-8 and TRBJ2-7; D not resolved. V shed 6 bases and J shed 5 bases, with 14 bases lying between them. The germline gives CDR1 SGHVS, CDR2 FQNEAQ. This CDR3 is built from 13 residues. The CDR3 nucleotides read TGTGCCAGCAGACACTTCGTGGACCACGAGCAGTACTTC. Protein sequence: CASRHFVDHEQYF.

The CDR3 protein is CASSGQRINEKLFF. The CDR3, as DNA: TGTGCCAGCAGCGGACAGCGAATAAATGAAAAACTGTTTTTT. The V gene is TRBV6-2 or TRBV6-3, the J gene TRBJ1-4; a possible D gene is TRBD1 (6 bases). The CDR3 length is 14 residues. The V gene's germline CDR1 is MNHEY and CDR2 SVGEGT. V dropped 6 bases and J dropped 5 bases, with 13 bases sitting between them.

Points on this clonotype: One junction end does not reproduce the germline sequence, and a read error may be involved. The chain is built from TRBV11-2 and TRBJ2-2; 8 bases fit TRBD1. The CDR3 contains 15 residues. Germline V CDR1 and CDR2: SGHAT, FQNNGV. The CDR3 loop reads CASNLIQGATGELYF. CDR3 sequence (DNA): TGTGCCAGCAACTTAATCCAGGGGGCGACCGGGGAGCTGTATTTT.

CDR3 bases: TGTGCCAGCAGCTTTCAGAACAGGTGGCTAGGCGGCGAGCTGTTTTTT. This sequence encodes CASSFQNRWLGGELFF. This chain links TRBV5-5 with TRBJ2-2; tentatively, D is TRBD1 (5 bases). Germline CDR1 and CDR2: SGHKS and YYEKEE (reference sequence). Trimming took off 2 bases at V and 11 bases at J, with 22 bases between the two ends. The CDR3 is made up of 16 amino acids.

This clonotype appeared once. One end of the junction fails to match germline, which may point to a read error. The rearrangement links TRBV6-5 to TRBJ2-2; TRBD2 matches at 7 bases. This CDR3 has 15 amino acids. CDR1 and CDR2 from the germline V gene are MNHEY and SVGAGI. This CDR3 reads CTSSYSGGITGELFF. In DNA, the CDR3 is TGTACCAGCAGTTACTCGGGGGGTATCACCGGGGAACTGTTTTTT.

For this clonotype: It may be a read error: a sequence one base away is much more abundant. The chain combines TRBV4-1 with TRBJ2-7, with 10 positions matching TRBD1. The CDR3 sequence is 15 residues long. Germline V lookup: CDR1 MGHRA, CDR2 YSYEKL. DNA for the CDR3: TGCGTCAGCAGCACCCGGACAGGGGGCTCCTACGAGCAGTACTTC. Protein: CVSSTRTGGSYEQYF.

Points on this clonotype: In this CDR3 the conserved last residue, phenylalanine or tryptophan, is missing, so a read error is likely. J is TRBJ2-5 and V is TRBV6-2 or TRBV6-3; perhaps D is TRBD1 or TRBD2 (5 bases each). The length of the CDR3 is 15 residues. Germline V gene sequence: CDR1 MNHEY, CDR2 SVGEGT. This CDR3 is CASSLRDGSQETQYL. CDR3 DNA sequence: TGCGCCAGCAGCCTCCGGGACGGCAGCCAAGAGACCCAGTACTTA.

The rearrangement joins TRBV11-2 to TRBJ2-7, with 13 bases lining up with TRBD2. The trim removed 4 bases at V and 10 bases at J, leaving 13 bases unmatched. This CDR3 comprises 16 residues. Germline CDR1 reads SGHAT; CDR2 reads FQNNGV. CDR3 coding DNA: TGTGCCAGCAGCTCATCGGGACTAGCGGGACTGACCTACCAGTACTTC. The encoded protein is CASSSSGLAGLTYQYF.

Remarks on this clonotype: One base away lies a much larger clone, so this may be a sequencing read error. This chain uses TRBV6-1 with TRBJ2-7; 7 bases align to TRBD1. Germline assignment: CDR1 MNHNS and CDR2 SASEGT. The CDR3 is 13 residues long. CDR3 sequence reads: CASSPTGIYGQYF. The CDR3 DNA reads TGTGCCAGCAGCCCGACAGGGATCTACGGGCAGTACTTC.

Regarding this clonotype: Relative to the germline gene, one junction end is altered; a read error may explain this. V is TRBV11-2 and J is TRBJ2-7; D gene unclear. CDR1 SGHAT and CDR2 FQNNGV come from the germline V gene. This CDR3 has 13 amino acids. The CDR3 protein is CVSSFGGSYEQYF. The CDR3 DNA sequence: TGTGTCAGCAGCTTCGGCGGCTCCTACGAGCAGTACTTC.

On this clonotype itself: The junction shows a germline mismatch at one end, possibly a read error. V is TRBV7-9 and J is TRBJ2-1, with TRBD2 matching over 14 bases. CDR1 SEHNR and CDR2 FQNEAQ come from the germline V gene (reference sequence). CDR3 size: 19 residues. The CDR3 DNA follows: TGTGCTAGCAGCCGAGGGACTAGCGGGAGCGAAAAAGCTCTAGATGAGCAGTTCTTC. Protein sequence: CASSRGTSGSEKALDEQFF.